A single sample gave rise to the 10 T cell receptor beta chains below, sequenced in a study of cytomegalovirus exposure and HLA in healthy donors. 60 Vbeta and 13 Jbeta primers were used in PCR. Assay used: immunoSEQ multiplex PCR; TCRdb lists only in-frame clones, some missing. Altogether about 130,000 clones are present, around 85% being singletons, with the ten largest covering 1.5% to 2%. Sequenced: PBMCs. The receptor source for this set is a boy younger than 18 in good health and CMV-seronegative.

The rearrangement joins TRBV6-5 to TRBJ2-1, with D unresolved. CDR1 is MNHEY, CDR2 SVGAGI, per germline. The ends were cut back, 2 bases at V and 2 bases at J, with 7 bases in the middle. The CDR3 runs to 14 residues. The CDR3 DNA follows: TGTGCCAGCAGTTACCGGTTGACCTACAATGAGCAGTTCTTC. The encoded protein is CASSYRLTYNEQFF.

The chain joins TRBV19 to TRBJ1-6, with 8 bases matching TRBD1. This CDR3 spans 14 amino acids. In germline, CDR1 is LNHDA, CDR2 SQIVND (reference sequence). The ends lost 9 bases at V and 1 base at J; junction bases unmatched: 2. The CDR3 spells CASRQGSYNSPLHF. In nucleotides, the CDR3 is TGTGCCAGCAGACAGGGGTCCTATAATTCACCCCTCCACTTT.

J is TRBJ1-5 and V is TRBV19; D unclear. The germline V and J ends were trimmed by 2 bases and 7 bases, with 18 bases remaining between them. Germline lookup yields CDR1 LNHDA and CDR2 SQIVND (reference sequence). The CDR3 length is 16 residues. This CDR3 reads CASSILLPTSGQPQHF. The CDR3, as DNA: TGTGCCAGTAGTATATTACTCCCGACGTCAGGCCAGCCCCAGCATTTT.

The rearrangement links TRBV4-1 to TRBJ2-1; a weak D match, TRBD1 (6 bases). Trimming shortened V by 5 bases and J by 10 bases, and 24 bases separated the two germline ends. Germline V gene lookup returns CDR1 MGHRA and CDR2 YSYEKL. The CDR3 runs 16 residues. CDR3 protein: CASSSHAGDRVGEQFF. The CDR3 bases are TGCGCCAGCAGCTCCCACGCAGGGGATAGAGTCGGGGAGCAGTTCTTC.

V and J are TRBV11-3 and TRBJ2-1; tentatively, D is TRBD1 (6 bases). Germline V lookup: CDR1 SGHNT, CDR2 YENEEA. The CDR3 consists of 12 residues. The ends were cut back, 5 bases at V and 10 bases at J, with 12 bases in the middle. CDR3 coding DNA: TGTGCCAGCAGCGAGGACAGACAGGAGCAGTTCTTC. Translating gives CASSEDRQEQFF.

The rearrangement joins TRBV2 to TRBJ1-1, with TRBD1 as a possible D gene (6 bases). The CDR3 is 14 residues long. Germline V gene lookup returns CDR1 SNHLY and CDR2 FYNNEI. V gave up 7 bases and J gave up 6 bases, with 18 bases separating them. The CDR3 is CASMKGGAPSEAFF. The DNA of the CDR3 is TGTGCCAGCATGAAGGGGGGGGCTCCTTCTGAAGCTTTCTTT.

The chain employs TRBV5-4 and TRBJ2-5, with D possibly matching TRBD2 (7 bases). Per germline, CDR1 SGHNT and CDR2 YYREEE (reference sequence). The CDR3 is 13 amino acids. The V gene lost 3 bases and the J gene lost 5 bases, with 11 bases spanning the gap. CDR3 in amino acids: CASSWGGLETQYF. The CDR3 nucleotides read TGTGCCAGCAGCTGGGGGGGCCTGGAGACCCAGTACTTC.

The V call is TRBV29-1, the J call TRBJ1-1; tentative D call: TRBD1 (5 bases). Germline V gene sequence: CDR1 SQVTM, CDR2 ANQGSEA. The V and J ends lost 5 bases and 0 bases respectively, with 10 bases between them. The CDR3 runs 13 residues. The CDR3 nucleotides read TGCAGCGTTCAAACAGGATTGAACACTGAAGCTTTCTTT. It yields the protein CSVQTGLNTEAFF. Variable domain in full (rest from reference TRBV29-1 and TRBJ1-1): SAVISQKPSRDICQRGTSLTIQCQVDSQVTMMFWYRQQPGQSLTLIATANQGSEATYESGFVIDKFPISRPNLTFSTLTVSNMSPEDSSIYLCSVQTGLNTEAFFGQGTRLTVV.

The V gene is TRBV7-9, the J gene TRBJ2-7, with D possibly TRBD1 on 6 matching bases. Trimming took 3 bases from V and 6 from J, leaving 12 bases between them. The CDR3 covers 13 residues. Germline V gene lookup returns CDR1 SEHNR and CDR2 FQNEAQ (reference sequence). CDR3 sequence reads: CASSLQGFGEQYF. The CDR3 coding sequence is TGTGCCAGCAGCTTGCAGGGGTTCGGCGAGCAGTACTTC.

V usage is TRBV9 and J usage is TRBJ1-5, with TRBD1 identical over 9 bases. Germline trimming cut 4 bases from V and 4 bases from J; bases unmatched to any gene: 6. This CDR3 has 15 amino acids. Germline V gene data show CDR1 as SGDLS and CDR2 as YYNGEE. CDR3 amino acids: CASSPGTGPNQPQHF. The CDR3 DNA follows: TGTGCCAGCAGCCCAGGGACAGGGCCTAATCAGCCCCAGCATTTT.